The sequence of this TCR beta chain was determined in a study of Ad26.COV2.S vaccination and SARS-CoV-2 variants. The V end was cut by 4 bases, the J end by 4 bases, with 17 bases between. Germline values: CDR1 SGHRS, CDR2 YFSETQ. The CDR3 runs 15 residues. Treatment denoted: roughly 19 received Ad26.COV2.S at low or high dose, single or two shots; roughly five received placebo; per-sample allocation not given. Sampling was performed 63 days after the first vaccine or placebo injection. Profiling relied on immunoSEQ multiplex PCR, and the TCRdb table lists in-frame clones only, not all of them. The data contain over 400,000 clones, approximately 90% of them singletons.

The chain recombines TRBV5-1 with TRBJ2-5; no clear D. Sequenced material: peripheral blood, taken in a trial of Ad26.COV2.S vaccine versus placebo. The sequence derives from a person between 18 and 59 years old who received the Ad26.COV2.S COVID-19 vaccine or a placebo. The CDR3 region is CASSPYTRTGETQYF. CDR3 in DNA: TGCGCCAGCAGCCCCTACACGCGAACGGGAGAGACCCAGTACTTC.